One and the same sample provided the 7 T cell receptor beta chains below, sequenced in a study of cytomegalovirus exposure and HLA in healthy donors. The PCR employed 60 Vbeta primers together with 13 Jbeta primers. Profiling relied on immunoSEQ multiplex PCR, and the TCRdb table lists in-frame clones only, not all of them. This table holds about 170,000 clones, 65% to 85% found once. Sequenced sample: PBMCs. The receptors here all came from a woman between 50 and 59 years old in good health and CMV-seropositive.

The count of this clone is one. The V and J genes are TRBV4-1 and TRBJ1-3, with D possibly matching TRBD1 (5 bases). CDR3 size: 16 residues. The V gene lost 1 base and the J gene lost 2 bases, with 12 bases spanning the gap. The germline V gene has CDR1 MGHRA and CDR2 YSYEKL. The CDR3, as DNA: TGCGCCAGCAGCCAAGCACAGGAGGGCCCTGGAAACACCATATATTTT. As protein: CASSQAQEGPGNTIYF.

The rearrangement joins TRBV10-3 to TRBJ1-2; 8 bases map to TRBD1. Trimming took 0 bases from V and 8 from J; bases not matched to a gene: 11. This CDR3 is 16 amino acids long. The germline V gene encodes CDR1 ENHRY and CDR2 SYGVKD. CDR3 sequence (DNA): TGTGCCATCAGTGAGTCCCCCGGGACAGGAAACAGCGGCTACACCTTC. Its translation is CAISESPGTGNSGYTF.

The rearrangement links TRBV7-2 to TRBJ2-1; D might be TRBD2 (6 bases). The germline V gene has CDR1 SGHTA and CDR2 FQGNSA. V lost 5 bases, J lost 2 bases, and 13 bases lay in between. CDR3 length: 15 residues. In DNA form, the CDR3 reads TGTGCCAGCAGCCCACGGACTACTACCTACAATGAGCAGTTCTTC. Encoded protein: CASSPRTTTYNEQFF. Combining the CDR3 with reference TRBV7-2 and TRBJ2-1 gives the whole variable domain GAGVSQSPSNKVTEKGKDVELRCDPISGHTALYWYRQSLGQGLEFLIYFQGNSAPDKSGLPSDRFSAERTGGSVSTLTIQRTQQEDSAVYLCASSPRTTTYNEQFFGPGTRLTVL.

J is TRBJ2-7 and V is TRBV19; TRBD1 agrees at 8 bases. This CDR3 region has 15 residues. V lost 3 bases to trimming and J lost 4 bases; unmatched junction nucleotides: 8. The germline V gene has CDR1 LNHDA and CDR2 SQIVND (reference sequence). CDR3 loop: CASSILAGGFYEQYF. CDR3 bases: TGTGCCAGTAGTATTCTGGCAGGGGGCTTTTACGAGCAGTACTTC.

This clone was found a few times. The chain combines TRBV19 with TRBJ2-7, with TRBD1 as a possible D gene (6 bases). The V end was cut by 5 bases, the J end by 6 bases, with 14 bases between. Per the germline V gene, CDR1 is LNHDA and CDR2 is SQIVND (reference sequence). The CDR3 contains 13 residues. Here the CDR3 DNA reads TGTGCCAGTAGTCAACAGGGATCCGGCGAGCAGTACTTC. Residues: CASSQQGSGEQYF. The whole variable domain, remainder taken from reference TRBV19 and TRBJ2-7, is DGGITQSPKYLFRKEGQNVTLSCEQNLNHDAMYWYRQDPGQGLRLIYYSQIVNDFQKGDIAEGYSVSREKKESFPLTVTSAQKNPTAFYLCASSQQGSGEQYFGPGTRLTVT.

The chain uses TRBV19 and TRBJ1-1; a possible D gene is TRBD1 (6 bases). This CDR3 has 20 amino acids. Germline V gene sequence: CDR1 LNHDA, CDR2 SQIVND (reference sequence). With 7 bases removed from V and 4 bases from J, the gap between germline ends came to 34 bases. The CDR3 DNA sequence: TGTGCCAGTATTCAGAACAGGGTAACCACCTCCGGGGGGTCGGCCACTGAAGCTTTCTTT. As protein: CASIQNRVTTSGGSATEAFF.

This sequence joins TRBV2 and TRBJ1-2; the D gene is possibly TRBD1 (6 bases). The CDR3 is made up of 13 amino acids. Per germline, CDR1 SNHLY and CDR2 FYNNEI. Trimming took off 7 bases at V and 5 bases at J, with 14 bases between the two ends. CDR3 DNA sequence: TGTGCCAGCACCCTAGGGGGAGTTTATGGCTACACCTTC. It is translated as CASTLGGVYGYTF.